A selection of T cell receptor beta chains follows, all from one sample in a study of CD8+ T cells in alopecia areata. Profiled with immunoSEQ multiplex PCR; TCRdb holds only in-frame clones, not every one. This table holds roughly 110,000 clones, over 80% found once. The specimen was CD8+ T cells sorted from blood, collected at week 24, from a patient treated with tofacitinib. These receptors originate from a human donor with alopecia areata. CDR3s include the opening cysteine and the closing phenylalanine or tryptophan. A D gene is named only where the DNA matches it firmly. Some rows mark clone size as missing; the rest say once, few, many or name a class of expanded clone.

v_gene	d_gene	abundance	j_gene	CDR3aa	CDR3nt
TRBV4-1	NA	NA	TRBJ1-5	CASSQDPAGAEGQPQHF	TGCGCCAGCAGCCAAGATCCGGCGGGGGCGGAAGGTCAGCCCCAGCATTTT
TRBV19	NA	few	TRBJ1-5	CASSISSNQPQHF	TGTGCCAGTAGTATATCTAGCAATCAGCCCCAGCATTTT
TRBV30	TRBD1	NA	TRBJ2-7	CAWSLDRREQYF	TGTGCCTGGAGTTTGGACAGGCGCGAGCAGTACTTC
TRBV5-1	NA	NA	TRBJ2-7	CASSPGSTGASYEQYF	TGCGCCAGCAGCCCCGGCTCCACCGGGGCGTCCTACGAGCAGTACTTC
TRBV27	TRBD2	NA	TRBJ2-3	CASSLSPTSWDTQYF	TGTGCCAGCAGTTTATCCCCGACTAGCTGGGATACGCAGTATTTT
TRBV2	NA	NA	TRBJ2-1	CASVSDGSSYNEQFF	TGTGCCAGCGTATCGGACGGAAGCTCCTACAATGAGCAGTTCTTC
TRBV7-6	TRBD2	NA	TRBJ2-5	CASSLDGGGQETQYF	TGTGCCAGCAGCTTAGATGGCGGGGGGCAAGAGACCCAGTACTTC
TRBV9	TRBD1	NA	TRBJ1-6	CASSDSSGTENSPLHF	TGTGCCAGCAGCGACTCTTCCGGGACAGAGAATTCACCCCTCCACTTT
TRBV15	TRBD1	once	TRBJ2-7	CATSRRPSGTGREQYF	TGTGCCACCAGCAGACGTCCCTCCGGGACAGGGAGGGAGCAGTACTTC
TRBV7-9	NA	few	TRBJ2-4	CASSPPDGLAKNIQYF	TGTGCCAGCAGCCCCCCCGATGGGCTAGCCAAAAACATTCAGTACTTC
TRBV4-1	TRBD1	NA	TRBJ2-5	CASRRDWTGKETQYF	TGCGCCAGCAGACGCGACTGGACAGGGAAAGAGACCCAGTACTTC
TRBV4-1	NA	NA	TRBJ2-7	CASSQDRNLGYEQYF	TGCGCCAGCAGCCAAGATCGCAACCTTGGCTACGAGCAGTACTTC
TRBV30	NA	NA	TRBJ1-1	CAWSVSANGDTEAFF	TGTGCCTGGAGTGTATCGGCAAACGGGGACACTGAAGCTTTCTTT
TRBV7-9	NA	few	TRBJ2-1	CASSFRWDEQFF	TGTGCCAGCAGCTTCCGGTGGGATGAGCAGTTCTTC
TRBV7-9	NA	NA	TRBJ2-7	CASSSRGQEQYF	TGTGCCAGCAGCTCCCGAGGACAGGAGCAGTACTTC
TRBV21-1	NA	NA	TRBJ2-7	CASTPGGGGLDPYEQYF	TGTGCCAGCACGCCAGGGGGAGGGGGACTCGACCCCTACGAGCAGTACTTC
TRBV7-9	TRBD2	NA	TRBJ2-1	CASSPVAGGNYNEQFF	TGTGCCAGCAGCCCCGTCGCGGGGGGGAACTACAATGAGCAGTTCTTC
TRBV29-1	NA	NA	TRBJ2-3	CSVERHTDTQYF	TGCAGCGTTGAGCGCCACACAGATACGCAGTATTTT
TRBV2	NA	NA	TRBJ1-1	CASSEARQLNTEAFF	TGTGCCAGCAGTGAAGCGCGGCAGCTAAACACTGAAGCTTTCTTT
TRBV12-5	NA	NA	TRBJ2-5	CASAPAGHWETQYF	TGTGCTAGTGCCCCCGCCGGACATTGGGAGACCCAGTACTTC
TRBV7-9	NA	NA	TRBJ1-4	CASSLEGSGGLFF	TGTGCCAGCAGCTTAGAAGGGAGCGGGGGACTGTTTTTT
TRBV30	NA	NA	TRBJ1-2	CAWSRDTGGYTF	TGTGCCTGGAGTAGGGACACCGGGGGCTACACCTTC
TRBV5-4	NA	NA	TRBJ2-5	CASSLGEEGQYF	TGTGCCAGCAGCTTAGGCGAGGAGGGTCAGTACTTC
TRBV4-3	NA	NA	TRBJ1-2	CASSQDMGFSGYGYTF	TGCGCCAGCAGCCAAGATATGGGTTTCAGTGGCTATGGCTACACCTTC
TRBV27	NA	once	TRBJ2-5	CASSDPSSGKETQYF	TGTGCCAGCAGTGATCCCTCGAGTGGAAAGGAGACCCAGTACTTC
TRBV5-1	TRBD2	NA	TRBJ2-3	CASSLGPVRGPGGTQYF	TGCGCCAGCAGCTTGGGGCCCGTCCGGGGTCCGGGGGGTACGCAGTATTTT
TRBV4-3	NA	NA	TRBJ2-7	CASSQDLVGGFLEQYF	TGCGCCAGCAGCCAAGATCTCGTAGGAGGGTTCCTCGAGCAGTACTTC
TRBV27	NA	NA	TRBJ1-5	CASSSGTGGNQPQHF	TGTGCCAGCAGCTCCGGGACTGGGGGCAATCAGCCCCAGCATTTT
TRBV7-2	NA	NA	TRBJ1-2	CASSTPPGSNYGYTF	TGTGCCAGCAGCACTCCTCCCGGCTCTAACTATGGCTACACCTTC
TRBV7-9	TRBD2	NA	TRBJ2-3	CASRQRGGHFTDTQYF	TGTGCCAGCAGGCAGCGGGGGGGCCACTTTACAGATACGCAGTATTTT
TRBV30	NA	NA	TRBJ1-5	CAWSVMGAGQPQHF	TGTGCCTGGAGTGTAATGGGGGCCGGTCAGCCCCAGCATTTT
TRBV30	NA	few	TRBJ2-2	CAWGVPGELFF	TGTGCCTGGGGGGTCCCCGGGGAGCTGTTTTTT
TRBV4-1	NA	few	TRBJ2-7	CASSHRDGTYEQYF	TGCGCCAGCAGCCACCGAGACGGGACCTACGAGCAGTACTTC
TRBV19	TRBD1	NA	TRBJ2-7	CASSNGQGGEQYF	TGTGCCAGTAGTAACGGACAGGGAGGCGAGCAGTACTTC
TRBV25-1	NA	NA	TRBJ2-1	CASKHRDFYNEQFF	TGTGCCAGCAAACACCGGGACTTTTACAATGAGCAGTTCTTC
TRBV4-1	NA	NA	TRBJ2-3	CASSQERLVGGPRNTQYF	TGCGCCAGCAGCCAAGAGAGGTTGGTGGGGGGGCCGAGGAATACGCAGTATTTT
TRBV19	TRBD1	NA	TRBJ2-1	CASSVRDRGQHEQFF	TGTGCCAGTAGTGTCCGGGACAGGGGGCAGCATGAGCAGTTCTTC
TRBV7-9	TRBD2	NA	TRBJ2-5	CASSSGLAGDTIQETQYF	TGTGCCAGCAGCTCGGGACTAGCGGGGGACACTATCCAAGAGACCCAGTACTTC
TRBV7-9	NA	few	TRBJ2-3	CASSDEGDTQYF	TGTGCCAGCAGCGACGAAGGAGATACGCAGTATTTT